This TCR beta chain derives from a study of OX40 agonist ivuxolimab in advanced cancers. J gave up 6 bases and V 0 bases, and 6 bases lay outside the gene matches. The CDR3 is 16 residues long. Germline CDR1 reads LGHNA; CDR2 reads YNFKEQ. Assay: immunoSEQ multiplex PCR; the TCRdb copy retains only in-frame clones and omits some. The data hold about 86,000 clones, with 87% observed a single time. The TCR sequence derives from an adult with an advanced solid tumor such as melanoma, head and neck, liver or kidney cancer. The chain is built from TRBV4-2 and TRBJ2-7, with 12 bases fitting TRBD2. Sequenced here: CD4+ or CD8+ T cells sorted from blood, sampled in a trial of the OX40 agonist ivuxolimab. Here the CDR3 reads CASSQDSSGRAPEQYF. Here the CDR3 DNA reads TGTGCCAGCAGCCAAGATTCTAGCGGGAGGGCCCCCGAGCAGTACTTC.